Presented here are 25 T cell receptor beta chains from one specimen sequenced in a study of blood T cells in healthy people across ages. Using a J-beta primer mix together with a sample-barcoded 5' primer, a second PCR was run for roughly 7 to 11 cycles. TCRdb processed the 5' RACE reads anew with MiXCR; each CDR3 protein has one entry. The sample has 1.6 million or so distinct CDR3 sequences, about 31% seen once. Sequenced material: blood. These receptors were taken from a woman aged 30 to 39 in good health.

This chain links TRBV5-1 with TRBJ2-5; the D call may be TRBD1 or TRBD2 (6 bases each). This CDR3 spans 16 amino acids. CDR1 and CDR2 (germline): SGHRS, YFSETQ. Trimming took 0 bases from V and 4 from J, leaving 16 bases between them. CDR3 region: CASSLAGAIHTETQYF. Written as DNA, the CDR3 is TGCGCCAGCAGCTTGGCGGGGGCTATCCACACAGAGACCCAGTACTTC.

This clonotype has just a few counts. This sequence joins TRBV5-1 and TRBJ2-3; D is perhaps TRBD2 (7 bases). Per the germline V gene, CDR1 is SGHRS and CDR2 is YFSETQ. The germline V and J ends were trimmed by 2 bases and 1 base, with 20 bases remaining between them. The CDR3 loop spans 18 amino acids. The CDR3 nucleotides read TGCGCCAGCAGCTTCCGGCTCAGTGCGGGGGCCGGCACAGATACGCAGTATTTT. It yields the protein CASSFRLSAGAGTDTQYF.

The chain combines TRBV14 with TRBJ1-2, with D uncertain. Per the germline V gene, CDR1 is SGHDN and CDR2 is FVKESK. This CDR3 has 15 residues. Deletions cut 1 base from V and 3 bases from J, with 12 bases between. The CDR3 DNA reads TGTGCCAGCAGCCAAGTCTTCGGTGCCTACTATGGCTACACCTTC. Translated, it gives CASSQVFGAYYGYTF.

The chain joins TRBV28 to TRBJ2-1; 9 bases fit TRBD1. Per the germline V gene, CDR1 is MDHEN and CDR2 is SYDVKM. The ends lost 6 bases at V and 3 bases at J; junction bases unmatched: 12. This CDR3 comprises 17 residues. CDR3 protein: CASRPSNGDRVYNEQFF. In nucleotides, the CDR3 is TGTGCCAGCAGACCTTCCAACGGGGACAGGGTCTACAATGAGCAGTTCTTC. Filled out from reference TRBV28 and TRBJ2-1, the complete variable domain reads DVKVTQSSRYLVKRTGEKVFLECVQDMDHENMFWYRQDPGLGLRLIYFSYDVKMKEKGDIPEGYSVSREKKERFSLILESASTNQTSMYLCASRPSNGDRVYNEQFFGPGTRLTVL.

This chain's CDR3 is CASSLWIGDEQFF. In nucleotides, the CDR3 is TGCGCCAGCAGCTTGTGGATAGGCGATGAGCAGTTCTTC. The chain combines TRBV5-1 with TRBJ2-1; D uncertain. Germline V gene data show CDR1 as SGHRS and CDR2 as YFSETQ. Between the trimmed V and J ends, which lost 1 base and 8 bases, there was a span of 10 bases. This CDR3 spans 13 amino acids.

On this clonotype: A read error may be the cause here, since a much bigger clone is one base away. The J gene is TRBJ2-6, the V gene TRBV11-2, with D perhaps TRBD1 (6 bases). This CDR3 spans 19 amino acids. Per germline, CDR1 SGHAT and CDR2 FQNNGV. CDR3 nucleotides: TGTGCCAGCAGCCCAAGGTCGGGGACACTTAACTCTGGGACCAACGTCCTGACTTTC. Translating it yields CASSPRSGTLNSGTNVLTF.

This clonotype was observed a handful of times. A read error may explain this, as a much larger clone is one base away. The CDR3 coding sequence is TGTGCCAGCAGTGCGGGACTAGCTTGGGACGAGCAGTACTTC. It is translated as CASSAGLAWDEQYF. The V call is TRBV25-1, the J call TRBJ2-7; 9 bases align to TRBD2. V lost 4 bases, J lost 5 bases, and 6 bases stayed unmatched. CDR1 is MGHDK, CDR2 SYGVNS, per germline. The CDR3 loop spans 14 amino acids.

The chain couples TRBV6-2 or TRBV6-3 to TRBJ2-7, with D maybe TRBD1 (5 bases). The germline V gene has CDR1 MNHEY and CDR2 SVGEGT. V was cut by 8 bases and J by 0 bases, with 14 bases left in between. The CDR3 has 14 residues. In DNA, the CDR3 is TGTGCCAGCGGCTCCCAGGGCTACTCCTACGAGCAGTACTTC. Translation gives CASGSQGYSYEQYF.

This clonotype was detected a few times. The genes are TRBV28 and TRBJ2-1; unclear D gene. The length of the CDR3 is 12 residues. Germline CDR1 reads MDHEN; CDR2 reads SYDVKM. V lost 5 bases to trimming and J lost 8 bases, with 10 bases between them. The DNA for the CDR3 is TGTGCCAGCAGTCCCCCCAAGTATGAGCAGTTCTTC. This codes for CASSPPKYEQFF.

This sequence joins TRBV13 and TRBJ2-3; 8 bases agree with TRBD2. The CDR3 spans 18 residues. Trimming removed 1 base from V and 1 base from J; junction bases left unmatched: 10. The germline CDR1 and CDR2 sequences are PRHDT and FYEKMQ (reference sequence). The CDR3 sequence: CASSLAQQRGGRTDTQYF. The CDR3 region has the DNA TGTGCCAGCAGCTTAGCCCAACAACGGGGGGGGCGCACAGATACGCAGTATTTT.

V usage is TRBV27 and J usage is TRBJ2-1; TRBD2 matches 7 bases. CDR3 length equals 12 residues. CDR1 is MNHEY and CDR2 is SMNVEV in the germline V gene (reference sequence). The trim removed 6 bases at V and 9 bases at J, leaving 5 bases unmatched. This CDR3 reads CASSARGVEQFF. The CDR3 DNA follows: TGTGCCAGCAGCGCCCGGGGGGTTGAGCAGTTCTTC.

As regards this clonotype: It may be a read error: a sequence one base away is much more abundant. The V and J genes are TRBV5-1 and TRBJ2-1, with D possibly matching TRBD2 (5 bases). CDR1 is SGHRS, CDR2 YFSETQ, per germline. The CDR3 sequence is 13 residues long. The CDR3 protein is CACSSLTRYEQFF. The CDR3 DNA reads as TGCGCCTGCAGCTCACTTACTAGGTATGAGCAGTTCTTC.

V usage is TRBV10-3 and J usage is TRBJ2-3; D possibly corresponds to TRBD1 (5 bases). CDR1 and CDR2 from the germline V gene are ENHRY and SYGVKD. Trimming cost V 4 bases and J 2 bases, with 10 bases left between them. This CDR3 is 14 amino acids long. CDR3 coding DNA: TGTGCCATCAGTGCCAGGGCTGACACAGATACGCAGTATTTT. It encodes CAISARADTDTQYF.

The chain couples TRBV12-3 or TRBV12-4 to TRBJ1-6; tentatively, D is TRBD1 (5 bases). With 5 bases removed from V and 10 bases from J, the gap between germline ends came to 21 bases. The CDR3 totals 16 residues. The CDR3 here is CASSPWVGRDRSPLHF. The CDR3 bases are TGTGCCAGCAGTCCCTGGGTGGGAAGGGACCGATCACCCCTCCACTTT.

This clonotype was seen a few times. The chain couples TRBV7-9 to TRBJ2-1; 7 bases are a match to TRBD1. Germline-derived CDR1 and CDR2 are SEHNR and FQNEAQ (reference sequence). The CDR3 contains 14 residues. V trimming: 8 bases; J trimming: 6 bases; junction bases outside the gene matches: 10. The CDR3 here is CASLGQTISNEQFF. The CDR3 DNA reads as TGTGCCAGCTTGGGACAGACCATTAGCAATGAGCAGTTCTTC. The variable domain in full, with the rest retrieved from reference TRBV7-9 and TRBJ2-1, is DTGVSQNPRHKITKRGQNVTFRCDPISEHNRLYWYRQTLGQGPEFLTYFQNEAQLEKSRLLSDRFSAERPKGSFSTLEIQRTEQGDSAMYLCASLGQTISNEQFFGPGTRLTVL.

In regard to this clonotype: Given a much more abundant clone one base away, this may be a read error. This chain links TRBV11-2 with TRBJ2-7; TRBD1 matches at 7 bases. Germline CDR1 is SGHAT and CDR2 is FQNNGV. The CDR3 totals 15 residues. V lost 5 bases, J lost 6 bases, and 13 bases stayed unmatched. CDR3 protein: CASSAVRGPPSEQYF. The CDR3, as DNA: TGTGCCAGCAGCGCCGTAAGGGGGCCCCCCTCCGAGCAGTACTTC.

The chain combines TRBV12-3 or TRBV12-4 with TRBJ2-7; 7 bases agree with TRBD1. The V gene end was trimmed by 6 bases and the J gene end by 4 bases; junction bases not matched to a gene: 12. The CDR3 extends over 15 amino acids. CDR3 sequence: CASRDAGGYSYEQYF. CDR3 bases: TGTGCCAGCAGGGACGCAGGGGGATATTCGTACGAGCAGTACTTC.

J is TRBJ2-3 and V is TRBV5-1; 9 bases are shared with TRBD2. CDR3 length: 14 amino acids. CDR1 and CDR2 from the germline V gene are SGHRS and YFSETQ. With V trimmed by 5 bases and J by 6 bases, 7 bases remained unmatched. CDR3 sequence: CASSDSGSRDTQYF. In nucleotides, the CDR3 is TGCGCCAGCAGTGATAGCGGGAGTCGGGATACGCAGTATTTT.

The chain employs TRBV28 and TRBJ2-7; D is unresolved. Between the trimmed V and J ends, which lost 2 bases and 4 bases, there was a span of 6 bases. Germline CDR1 reads MDHEN; CDR2 reads SYDVKM. The CDR3 has 12 amino acids. For the CDR3, the DNA is TGTGCCAGCAGTTTAAGTATTTACGAGCAGTACTTC. Translation gives CASSLSIYEQYF.

This clonotype was recorded at least ten times. The chain links TRBV4-1 to TRBJ2-1; D possibly corresponds to TRBD2 (5 bases). Germline V gene lookup returns CDR1 MGHRA and CDR2 YSYEKL. Trimming removed 1 base from V and 2 bases from J, with 12 bases in between. This CDR3 is built from 16 residues. CDR3 in amino acids: CASSQVSSGAYNEQFF. The CDR3 bases are TGCGCCAGCAGCCAAGTTTCGAGCGGAGCCTACAATGAGCAGTTCTTC.

This clonotype was picked up a small number of times. This chain links TRBV6-1 with TRBJ2-7; TRBD1 might be the D (5 bases). The CDR3 has 13 amino acids. Trimming left V 0 bases short and J 8 bases short, with 11 bases between. Germline loops: CDR1 MNHNS, CDR2 SASEGT. CDR3 sequence (DNA): TGTGCCAGCAGTGAAGCAGTCAGGGTCCAGCAGTACTTC. Protein: CASSEAVRVQQYF.

There are many counts of this clonotype. The chain joins TRBV6-1 to TRBJ2-7, with 8 bases fitting TRBD2. With 2 bases clipped from V and 0 bases from J, the junction kept 6 bases outside the gene matches. From germline, CDR1 is MNHNS and CDR2 SASEGT. This CDR3 is 16 amino acids long. The CDR3, as DNA: TGTGCCAGCAGTGAAATAGCGGGGCGCTACTCCTACGAGCAGTACTTC. Its translation: CASSEIAGRYSYEQYF.

The V gene is TRBV6-6, the J gene TRBJ2-5; D may correspond to TRBD1 or TRBD2 (5 bases each). Germline V gene sequence: CDR1 MNHNY, CDR2 SVGAGI (reference sequence). Trimming removed 4 bases from V and 4 bases from J, with 16 bases in between. The CDR3 is 15 amino acids. The CDR3 is CASSSPRGVGETQYF. DNA for the CDR3: TGTGCCAGCAGTTCCCCAAGGGGAGTGGGAGAGACCCAGTACTTC.

The sample holds a few counts of this clonotype. The chain employs TRBV7-9 and TRBJ2-1; D is uncertain. Germline loops: CDR1 SEHNR, CDR2 FQNEAQ (reference sequence). V lost 3 bases and J 8 bases, leaving 11 bases between the germline ends. This CDR3 is built from 13 residues. The CDR3 DNA reads as TGTGCCAGCAGCTTTTATAGCCGACATGAGCAGTTCTTC. It yields the protein CASSFYSRHEQFF. The full variable domain, rest sourced from reference TRBV7-9 and TRBJ2-1, is DTGVSQNPRHKITKRGQNVTFRCDPISEHNRLYWYRQTLGQGPEFLTYFQNEAQLEKSRLLSDRFSAERPKGSFSTLEIQRTEQGDSAMYLCASSFYSRHEQFFGPGTRLTVL.

The V and J genes are TRBV3-1 and TRBJ2-3; tentatively, D is TRBD2 (6 bases). Germline values: CDR1 LGHDT, CDR2 YNNKEL (reference sequence). This CDR3 contains 15 residues. V shed 5 bases and J shed 1 base, with 13 bases lying between them. This chain's CDR3 is CASSGGLGGTDTQYF. CDR3 in DNA: TGTGCCAGCAGCGGGGGACTCGGTGGCACAGATACGCAGTATTTT.